The 14 T cell receptor beta chains below all came from one sample that was sequenced in a study of T-cell reconstitution after alpha-beta-depleted transplantation in children. TCRbeta library construction was performed incorporating unique molecular identifiers. TCRdb fed the PCR reads into MiXCR, producing one record per CDR3 protein. The sample lists around 440,000 distinct CDR3 sequences; over 9.5% were seen once. Material: PBMCs, obtained before TCRalphabeta/CD19-depleted stem cell transplant. These receptor sequences come from a child younger than 10 with inherited bone marrow failure, due to receive a stem cell transplant.

This clonotype was counted ten times or more. The V gene is TRBV4-3, the J gene TRBJ2-1; 10 bases line up with TRBD2. V lost 1 base to trimming and J lost 8 bases; unmatched junction nucleotides: 8. The CDR3 loop spans 16 amino acids. Germline V lookup: CDR1 LGHNA, CDR2 YSLEER. CDR3 sequence reads: CASSQVPSGSSHEQFF. CDR3 nucleotides: TGCGCCAGCAGCCAAGTCCCTAGCGGGAGTTCCCATGAGCAGTTCTTC.

This clonotype occurred many times. The chain recombines TRBV6-1 with TRBJ1-5; 9 bases fit TRBD1. V shed 6 bases and J 6 bases; nucleotides not matched to a gene: 6. Looked up from germline, CDR1 is MNHNS and CDR2 is SASEGT. The CDR3 is 14 amino acids. CDR3 loop: CASSLTGGGQPQHF. In DNA, the CDR3 is TGTGCCAGCAGCTTGACAGGGGGTGGTCAGCCCCAGCATTTT.

This clonotype was picked up many times. The chain couples TRBV5-1 to TRBJ2-7; no clear D. CDR3 length: 13 amino acids. Germline V lookup: CDR1 SGHRS, CDR2 YFSETQ. Trimming shortened V by 1 base and J by 0 bases, and 5 bases separated the two germline ends. CDR3 bases: TGCGCCAGCAGCTTGACTACCTCCTACGAGCAGTACTTC. Protein: CASSLTTSYEQYF. The full variable domain, in which reference TRBV5-1 and TRBJ2-7 provide the parts outside the CDR3, is KAGVTQTPRYLIKTRGQQVTLSCSPISGHRSVSWYQQTPGQGLQFLFEYFSETQRNKGNFPGRFSGRQFSNSRSEMNVSTLELGDSALYLCASSLTTSYEQYFGPGTRLTVT.

In its sample, this clonotype was seen many times. The chain couples TRBV6-2 or TRBV6-3 to TRBJ2-3; 12 bases fit TRBD2. V shed 6 bases, J shed 2 bases, and the junction held 6 bases outside the gene matches. Looked up from germline, CDR1 is MNHEY and CDR2 is SVGEGT. The length of the CDR3 is 16 residues. CDR3 nucleotides: TGTGCCAGCAGCAACGGACTAGCGGGGTACACAGATACGCAGTATTTT. Translated, it gives CASSNGLAGYTDTQYF.

This clonotype was found many times. The CDR3 spells CASSYRQGRDTQYF. CDR3 coding DNA: TGTGCCAGCAGTTATCGACAGGGCCGCGATACGCAGTATTTT. This sequence joins TRBV27 and TRBJ2-3, with 7 bases matching TRBD1. CDR1 and CDR2 from the germline V gene are MNHEY and SMNVEV (reference sequence). Unmatched junction bases numbered 7, after V lost 4 bases and J lost 6 bases. This CDR3 comprises 14 residues.

This clonotype was seen repeatedly, ten times or more. The chain combines TRBV29-1 with TRBJ2-7; 10 nucleotides agree with TRBD1. Germline V gives CDR1 SQVTM, CDR2 ANQGSEA. Germline trimming cut 2 bases from V and 5 bases from J; bases unmatched to any gene: 9. CDR3 length: 15 amino acids. The CDR3 sequence is CSVESPDRGLNEQYF. CDR3 sequence (DNA): TGCAGCGTTGAATCTCCCGACAGGGGGCTCAACGAGCAGTACTTC.

This clonotype was counted ten times or more. The rearrangement uses TRBV6-1 and TRBJ1-2; 7 bases match TRBD1. From germline, CDR1 is MNHNS and CDR2 SASEGT. This CDR3 is built from 17 residues. Losses at the gene ends were 4 bases for V and 5 bases for J; bases not matched to a gene: 16. CDR3 nucleotides: TGTGCCAGCAGTGTTCTTAAAGACAGGGTTCTTCCATATGGCTACACCTTC. It yields the protein CASSVLKDRVLPYGYTF.

This clonotype was seen many times. This sequence joins TRBV2 and TRBJ2-1; D uncertain. Per germline, CDR1 SNHLY and CDR2 FYNNEI. Trimming stripped 2 bases from V and 10 bases from J, with 18 bases between. This CDR3 has 15 amino acids. The CDR3 reads CASSETRRITPEQFF. The CDR3 DNA sequence: TGTGCCAGCAGTGAAACGCGACGGATAACCCCCGAGCAGTTCTTC.

There are a few counts of this clonotype. V usage is TRBV3-1 and J usage is TRBJ2-3; D is possibly TRBD2 (6 bases). Trimming took 0 bases from V and 4 from J, leaving 17 bases between them. CDR3 length: 17 residues. The germline V gene has CDR1 LGHDT and CDR2 YNNKEL (reference sequence). The CDR3: CASSQDRGERIADTQYF. The CDR3 nucleotides read TGTGCCAGCAGCCAAGATCGCGGGGAGAGAATAGCAGATACGCAGTATTTT.

The table lists this clonotype with many counts. This sequence joins TRBV2 and TRBJ2-3; D tentatively reads TRBD1 or TRBD2 (5 bases each). The CDR3 sequence is 11 residues long. The V gene's germline CDR1 is SNHLY and CDR2 FYNNEI. The germline V and J ends were trimmed by 5 bases and 11 bases, with 11 bases remaining between them. As DNA, the CDR3 is TGTGCCAGCAGTCCGGGACGGTTGCAGTATTTT. The encoded protein is CASSPGRLQYF.

This clonotype was seen many times. This chain uses TRBV4-3 with TRBJ2-2; D unresolved. The V end lost 5 bases, the J end lost 1 base, and 14 bases lay between the germline ends. The CDR3 sequence is 16 residues long. Looked up from germline, CDR1 is LGHNA and CDR2 is YSLEER. CDR3 residues: CASSRVWRWNTGELFF. CDR3 in DNA: TGCGCCAGCAGCAGAGTATGGCGGTGGAACACCGGGGAGCTGTTTTTT.

Many counts were recorded for this clonotype. V usage is TRBV9 and J usage is TRBJ1-1, with D maybe TRBD1 (5 bases). Trimming removed 4 bases at V and 5 bases at J, with 12 bases between. This CDR3 is built from 13 residues. Germline CDR1 SGDLS, CDR2 YYNGEE. CDR3 protein: CASSTGGRTEAFF. The CDR3 DNA sequence: TGTGCCAGCAGCACCGGGGGGAGAACTGAAGCTTTCTTT.

In its sample, this clonotype was seen many times. The chain is built from TRBV7-2 and TRBJ2-1; 9 bases are a match to TRBD1. Germline V gene lookup returns CDR1 SGHTA and CDR2 FQGNSA. There are 15 residues in the CDR3. Losses at the gene ends were 5 bases for V and 7 bases for J; bases not matched to a gene: 9. The CDR3 is CASSPYRGRQNEQFF. DNA for the CDR3: TGTGCCAGCAGCCCGTACAGGGGGCGACAAAATGAGCAGTTCTTC. The entire variable domain, with the rest obtained from reference TRBV7-2 and TRBJ2-1, is as follows: GAGVSQSPSNKVTEKGKDVELRCDPISGHTALYWYRQSLGQGLEFLIYFQGNSAPDKSGLPSDRFSAERTGGSVSTLTIQRTQQEDSAVYLCASSPYRGRQNEQFFGPGTRLTVL.

This clonotype showed up just a few times. Mismatch with germline at one junction end may stem from a read error. The J gene is TRBJ2-7, the V gene TRBV6-5, with 9 bases lining up with TRBD2. The CDR3 runs to 14 residues. Germline-derived CDR1 and CDR2 are MNHEY and SVGAGI. CDR3 amino acids: CASRYYSGRSEQYF. The DNA of the CDR3 is TGTGCCAGCAGATACTATAGCGGGAGAAGCGAGCAGTACTTC.